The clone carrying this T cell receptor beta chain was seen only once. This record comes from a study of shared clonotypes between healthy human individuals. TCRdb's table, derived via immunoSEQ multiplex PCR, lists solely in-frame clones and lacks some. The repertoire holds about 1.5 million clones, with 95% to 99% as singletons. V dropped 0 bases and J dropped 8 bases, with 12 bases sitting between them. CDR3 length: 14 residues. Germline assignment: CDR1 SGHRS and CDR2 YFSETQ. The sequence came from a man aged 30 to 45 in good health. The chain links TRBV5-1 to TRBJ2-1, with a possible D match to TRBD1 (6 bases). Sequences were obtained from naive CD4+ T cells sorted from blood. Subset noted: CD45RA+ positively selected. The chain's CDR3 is CASSLEQGSDEQFF. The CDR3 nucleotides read TGCGCCAGCAGCTTGGAACAGGGTAGCGATGAGCAGTTCTTC.